This T cell receptor beta chain was captured by sequencing in a study of control samples from healthy donors and cancer patients (TCRdb year 2020). CDR1 and CDR2 (SGHRS, YFSETQ) derive from the germline V gene. Including cysteine and phenylalanine, the CDR3 has 13 amino acids. Of the read, only the CDR3 DNA is kept; its 39 bases are in frame from base 1. Relative to germline, V is missing 6 bases and J is missing 7 bases, with 9 bases of the junction outside any gene match. The library was made by the immunoSEQ multiplex PCR assay. The source is immuneACCESS, and TCRdb retained only in-frame sequences with V and J called. Part of the clones is not carried over; for the studies checked, unresolved V genes explain less than half of this, and the remainder is unexplained. The sample table lists roughly 120,000 clones, 75% to 95% of them with a count of one. The top ten constitute 4.4% of the sample.

With respect to this clone: It lacks a known antigen. Qualities for individual bases were not recorded, and no much larger clone is one base off.

The receptor's source is a human donor in good health. The donor label of this sample is uncertain. The rearrangement combines TRBV5-1 with TRBJ1-2, and TRBD1 aligns with 7 junction nucleotides. Sequenced material: blood. CDR3 region: CASNQDRAGGYTF. The nucleotide sequence reads as follows: TGCGCCAGCAACCAAGACAGGGCGGGTGGCTACACCTTC.